This is a list of T cell receptor beta chains from one sample in a study of TIL therapy for anti-PD-1-resistant metastatic lung cancer. Profiling relied on immunoSEQ multiplex PCR, and the TCRdb table lists in-frame clones only, not all of them. The sample lists approximately 17,000 clones, roughly 79% occurring once. The sequencing here drew on blood, taken at baseline. These TCRs come from a person between 25 and 80 years old with non-small cell lung cancer. The CDR3 runs from the conserved cysteine through the conserved F or W. Not all rows give a size; the values are once, few, many and, for expanded clones, a class.

CDR3aa	v_gene	abundance
CASSHPLAGGGNIQYF	TRBV3-1/TRBV3-2	NA
CASGNSGTGSYEQYF	TRBV6-5	NA
CASSPGLAGGWYNEQFF	TRBV11-3	NA
CASSLGGRDNIQYF	TRBV5-1	NA
CASSFLHGQETQYF	TRBV6-5	NA
CASSPHTGPLYNEQFF	TRBV19	NA
CASSLDGYNSPLHF	TRBV7-3	NA
CASSTSYIRDRVGGSTDTQYF	TRBV28	NA
CASSPSATRGEQFF	TRBV7-3	NA
CASSDNLGQFF	TRBV5-4	NA
CASSFRAHRGGDQPQHF	TRBV27	NA
CAISDLHEQYF	TRBV10-3	NA
CSVNMGGPNTEAFF	TRBV29-1	NA
CASSQTGYRNTEAFF	TRBV23-1	NA
CASSYSTGWGSGNTIYF	TRBV7-2	NA
CASSLLRGNEAFF	TRBV6-2/TRBV6-3	NA
CATTTGVAGNTGELFF	TRBV19	NA
CASTKGLGEGGELFF	TRBV5-4	NA
CASSQSQLAGAYEQYF	TRBV4-2	NA
CATGRGALNTEAFF	TRBV6-5	NA
CASSGGPPAEQFF	TRBV3-1/TRBV3-2	NA
CASSIRGQGKTQETQYF	TRBV19	NA
CASSSPSLRNNEQFF	TRBV11-2	NA
CARSFPPRVQETQYF	TRBV5-3	NA
CASSPGGYQETQYF	TRBV4-2	NA
CSVGTGGLHQPQHF	TRBV29-1	NA
CSARLADKQETQYF	TRBV29-1	NA
CASTRGRHQPQHF	TRBV6-5	NA
CASSLAGLKNIQYF	TRBV13	NA
CASSPTPPAAGGTDTQYF	TRBV18	NA
CASRDSGNTIYF	TRBV6-4	NA
CASSYDRVADEQYF	TRBV6-5	NA
CASSYSSGPNTEAFF	TRBV6-5	NA
CASSLGLGSYNEQFF	TRBV5-1	NA
CASSQDRGSSREQYF	TRBV14	NA
CASSLTGHEPQHF	TRBV6-5	NA
CASSLGGSSYNSPLHF	TRBV7-6	NA
CASSPGGGGPMNTGELFF	TRBV9	NA
CASSPVAQYF	TRBV7-8	NA
CASSRLGVVNTEAFF	TRBV5-6	NA
CASSLAVRGRPDTQYF	TRBV7-6	NA
CASTSTVNTEAFF	TRBV19	NA
CAISDRDSANYGYTF	TRBV10-3	NA
CASSSRGAGSYNEQFF	TRBV11-2	NA
CASSLMTGLNTEAFF	TRBV6-5	NA
CSVVPTGIRETQYF	TRBV29-1	NA
CASSLTGTGQKLFF	TRBV14	NA
CASSQDYDSSYNSPLHF	TRBV4-3	NA
CASSLTTNTEAFF	TRBV7-9	NA
CASSLDLAGGVYEQYF	TRBV11-2	NA
CASSLSASYNEQFF	TRBV6-5	NA
CASSQERRGGRNEQFF	TRBV4-1	once